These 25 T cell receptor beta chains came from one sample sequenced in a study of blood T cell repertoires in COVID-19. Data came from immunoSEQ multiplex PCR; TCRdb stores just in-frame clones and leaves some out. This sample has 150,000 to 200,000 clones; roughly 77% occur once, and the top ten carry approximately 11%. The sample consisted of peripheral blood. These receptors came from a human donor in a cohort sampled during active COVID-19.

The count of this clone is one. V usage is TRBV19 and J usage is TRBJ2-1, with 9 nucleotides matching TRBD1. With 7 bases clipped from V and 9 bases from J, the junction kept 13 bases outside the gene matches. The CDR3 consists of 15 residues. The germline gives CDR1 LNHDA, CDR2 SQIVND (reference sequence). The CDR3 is CASNPGQGGSGEQFF. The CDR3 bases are TGTGCCAGTAACCCGGGACAGGGAGGATCGGGTGAGCAGTTCTTC.

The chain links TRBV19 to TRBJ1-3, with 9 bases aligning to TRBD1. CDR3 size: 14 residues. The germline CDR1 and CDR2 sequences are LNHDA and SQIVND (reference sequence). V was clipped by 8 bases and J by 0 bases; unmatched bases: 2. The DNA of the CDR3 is TGTGCCAGTCTGGACAGGGGCTCTGGAAACACCATATATTTT. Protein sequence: CASLDRGSGNTIYF.

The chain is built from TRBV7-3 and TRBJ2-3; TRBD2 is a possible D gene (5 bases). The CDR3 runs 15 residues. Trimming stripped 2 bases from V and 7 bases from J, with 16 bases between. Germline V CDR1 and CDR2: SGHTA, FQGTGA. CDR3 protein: CASSLESGFGNTQYF. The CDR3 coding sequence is TGTGCCAGCAGCTTAGAGAGCGGCTTTGGAAATACGCAGTATTTT. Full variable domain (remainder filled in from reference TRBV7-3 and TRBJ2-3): GAGVSQTPSNKVTEKGKYVELRCDPISGHTALYWYRQSLGQGPEFLIYFQGTGAADDSGLPNDRFFAVRPEGSVSTLKIQRTERGDSAVYLCASSLESGFGNTQYFGPGTRLTVL.

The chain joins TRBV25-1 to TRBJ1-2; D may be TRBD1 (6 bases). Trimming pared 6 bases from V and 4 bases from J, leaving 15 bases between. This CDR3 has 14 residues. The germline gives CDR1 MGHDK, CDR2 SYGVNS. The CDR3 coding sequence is TGTGCCAGCAGCCCCGCAGGGGAAGGCTATGGCTACACCTTC. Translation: CASSPAGEGYGYTF.

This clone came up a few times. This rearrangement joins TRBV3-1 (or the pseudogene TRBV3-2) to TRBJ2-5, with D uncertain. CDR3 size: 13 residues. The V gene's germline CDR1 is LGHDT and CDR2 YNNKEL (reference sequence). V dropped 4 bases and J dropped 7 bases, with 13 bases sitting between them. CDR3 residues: CASSRATAGTQYF. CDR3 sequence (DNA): TGTGCCAGCAGCCGAGCTACCGCCGGGACCCAGTACTTC.

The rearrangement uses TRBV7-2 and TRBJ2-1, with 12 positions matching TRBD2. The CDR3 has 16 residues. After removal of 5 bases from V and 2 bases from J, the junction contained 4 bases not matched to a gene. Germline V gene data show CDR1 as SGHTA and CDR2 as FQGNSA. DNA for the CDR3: TGTGCCAGCAGCAGGACTAGCGGGAATACCTACAATGAGCAGTTCTTC. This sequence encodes CASSRTSGNTYNEQFF.

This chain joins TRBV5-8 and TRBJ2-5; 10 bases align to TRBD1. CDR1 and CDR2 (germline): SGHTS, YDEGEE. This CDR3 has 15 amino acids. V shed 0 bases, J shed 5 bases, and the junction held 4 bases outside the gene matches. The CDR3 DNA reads TGTGCCAGCAGCTTGGAGACAGGGGGCAGCGAGACCCAGTACTTC. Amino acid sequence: CASSLETGGSETQYF.

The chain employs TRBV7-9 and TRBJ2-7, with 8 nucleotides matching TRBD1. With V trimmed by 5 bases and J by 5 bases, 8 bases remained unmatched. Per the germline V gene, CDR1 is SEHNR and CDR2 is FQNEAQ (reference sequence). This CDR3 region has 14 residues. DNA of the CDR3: TGTGCCAGCAGCGAAAACAGGGGGTTTCACGAGCAGTACTTC. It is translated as CASSENRGFHEQYF.

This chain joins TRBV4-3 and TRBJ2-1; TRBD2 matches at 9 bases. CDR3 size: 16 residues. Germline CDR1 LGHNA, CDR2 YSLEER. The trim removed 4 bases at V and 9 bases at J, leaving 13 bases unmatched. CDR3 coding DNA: TGCGCCAGCAGCCTGGGACCCTTAGCGGGAGCGGTTGAGCAGTTCTTC. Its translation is CASSLGPLAGAVEQFF.

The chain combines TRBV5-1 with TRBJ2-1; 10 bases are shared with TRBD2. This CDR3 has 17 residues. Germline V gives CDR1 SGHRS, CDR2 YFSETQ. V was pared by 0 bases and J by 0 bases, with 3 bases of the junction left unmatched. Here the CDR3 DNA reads TGCGCCAGCAGCTTGGTGCCTAGCGGGAGCTCCTACAATGAGCAGTTCTTC. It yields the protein CASSLVPSGSSYNEQFF.

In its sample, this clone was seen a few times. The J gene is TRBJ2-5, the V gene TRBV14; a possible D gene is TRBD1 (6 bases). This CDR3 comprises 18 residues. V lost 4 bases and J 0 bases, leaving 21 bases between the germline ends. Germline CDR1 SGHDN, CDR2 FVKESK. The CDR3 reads CASSPLRGRTTDQETQYF. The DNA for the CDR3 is TGTGCCAGCAGCCCCCTCAGGGGCAGGACAACCGACCAAGAGACCCAGTACTTC. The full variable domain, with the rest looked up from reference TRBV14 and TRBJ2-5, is EAGVTQFPSHSVIEKGQTVTLRCDPISGHDNLYWYRRVMGKEIKFLLHFVKESKQDESGMPNNRFLAERTGGTYSTLKVQPAELEDSGVYFCASSPLRGRTTDQETQYFGPGTRLLVL.

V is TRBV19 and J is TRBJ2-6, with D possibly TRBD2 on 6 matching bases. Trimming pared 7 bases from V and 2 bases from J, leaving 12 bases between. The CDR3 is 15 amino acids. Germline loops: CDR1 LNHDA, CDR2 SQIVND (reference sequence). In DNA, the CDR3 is TGTGCCAGTACGGAGGGGTTTGCTGGGGCCAACGTCCTGACTTTC. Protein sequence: CASTEGFAGANVLTF.

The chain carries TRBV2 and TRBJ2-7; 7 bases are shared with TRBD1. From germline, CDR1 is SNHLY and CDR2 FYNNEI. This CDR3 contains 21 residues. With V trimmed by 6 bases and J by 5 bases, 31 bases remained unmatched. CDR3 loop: CASSDLYHGGRGIYPTDEQYF. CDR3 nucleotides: TGTGCCAGCAGCGACTTATATCACGGCGGCAGGGGGATTTATCCTACTGACGAGCAGTACTTC.

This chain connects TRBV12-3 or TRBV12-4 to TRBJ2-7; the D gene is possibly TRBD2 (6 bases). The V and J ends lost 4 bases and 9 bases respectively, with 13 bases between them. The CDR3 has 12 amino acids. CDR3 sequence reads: CASSSQSSGQYF. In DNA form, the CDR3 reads TGTGCCAGCAGTTCCCAGAGTAGCGGGCAGTACTTC.

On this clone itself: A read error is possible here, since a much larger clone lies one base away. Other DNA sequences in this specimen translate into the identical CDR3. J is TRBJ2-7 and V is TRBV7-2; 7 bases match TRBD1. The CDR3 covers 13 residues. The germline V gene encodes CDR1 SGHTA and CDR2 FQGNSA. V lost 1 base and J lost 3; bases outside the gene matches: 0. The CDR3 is CASSLDRGYEQYF. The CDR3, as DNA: TGTGCCAGCAGCTTAGACAGGGGCTACGAGCAGTACTTC.

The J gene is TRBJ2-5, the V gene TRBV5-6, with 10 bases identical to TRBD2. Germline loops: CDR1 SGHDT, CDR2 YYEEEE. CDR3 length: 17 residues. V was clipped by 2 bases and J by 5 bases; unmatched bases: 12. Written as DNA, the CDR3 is TGTGCCAGCAGCTTTGGGGCTAGCGGGGGTCTGGTCGAGACCCAGTACTTC. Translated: CASSFGASGGLVETQYF.

The DNA of the CDR3 is TGCGCCAGCCTATCCGCAGGGTCTGTAGGCGAGCAGTACTTC. Its translation: CASLSAGSVGEQYF. J is TRBJ2-7 and V is TRBV10-2, with D possibly matching TRBD1 (5 bases). The germline CDR1 and CDR2 sequences are WSHSY and SAAADI. V was clipped by 8 bases and J by 6 bases, with 20 bases between them. This CDR3 spans 14 amino acids.

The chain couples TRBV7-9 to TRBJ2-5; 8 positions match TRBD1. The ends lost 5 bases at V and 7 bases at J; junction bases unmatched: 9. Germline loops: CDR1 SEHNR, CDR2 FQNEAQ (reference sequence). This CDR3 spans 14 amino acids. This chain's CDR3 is CASSEDRAVTTQYF. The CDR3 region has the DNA TGTGCCAGCAGCGAGGACAGGGCAGTGACGACCCAGTACTTC.

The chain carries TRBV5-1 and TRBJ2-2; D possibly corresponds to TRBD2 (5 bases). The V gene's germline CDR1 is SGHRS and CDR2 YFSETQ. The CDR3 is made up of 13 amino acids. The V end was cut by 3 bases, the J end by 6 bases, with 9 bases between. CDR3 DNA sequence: TGCGCCAGCAGCTCGAGGGTGGCCGGGGAGCTGTTTTTT. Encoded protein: CASSSRVAGELFF.

The CDR3 bases are TGTGCCAGCAGCTTAGGCTCCAGTGGGGCTGGGGGCGTCAAATCCTACGAGCAGTACTTC. Translated: CASSLGSSGAGGVKSYEQYF. This rearrangement joins TRBV7-6 to TRBJ2-7; perhaps TRBD1 as D (6 bases). Trimming removed 1 base at V and 1 base at J, with 26 bases between. This CDR3 has 20 amino acids. Looked up from germline, CDR1 is SGHVS and CDR2 is FNYEAQ.

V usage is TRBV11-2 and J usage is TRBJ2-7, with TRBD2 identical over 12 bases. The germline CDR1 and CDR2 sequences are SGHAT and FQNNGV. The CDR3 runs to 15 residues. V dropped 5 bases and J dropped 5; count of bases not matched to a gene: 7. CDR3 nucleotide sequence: TGTGCCAGCAGCCCTCTAGCGGGAGGGCCCCACGAGCAGTACTTC. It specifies CASSPLAGGPHEQYF.

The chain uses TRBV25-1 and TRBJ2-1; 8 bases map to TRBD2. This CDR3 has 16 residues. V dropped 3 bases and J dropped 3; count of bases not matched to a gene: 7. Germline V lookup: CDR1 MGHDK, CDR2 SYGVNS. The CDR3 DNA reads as TGTGCCAGCAGTGAGGGAAGCGGGAGCTACTACAATGAGCAGTTCTTC. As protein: CASSEGSGSYYNEQFF.

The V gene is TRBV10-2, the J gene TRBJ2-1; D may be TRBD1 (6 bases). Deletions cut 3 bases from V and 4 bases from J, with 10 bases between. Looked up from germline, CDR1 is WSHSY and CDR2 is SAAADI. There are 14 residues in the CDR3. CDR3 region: CASSDGRGYNEQFF. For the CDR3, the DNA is TGCGCCAGCAGTGACGGCAGGGGATACAATGAGCAGTTCTTC.

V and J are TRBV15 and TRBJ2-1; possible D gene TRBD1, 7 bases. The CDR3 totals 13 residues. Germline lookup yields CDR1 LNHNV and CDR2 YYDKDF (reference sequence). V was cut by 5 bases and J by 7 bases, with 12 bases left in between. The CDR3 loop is CATSVAGGNEQFF. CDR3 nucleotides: TGTGCCACCAGCGTTGCAGGGGGGAATGAGCAGTTCTTC.

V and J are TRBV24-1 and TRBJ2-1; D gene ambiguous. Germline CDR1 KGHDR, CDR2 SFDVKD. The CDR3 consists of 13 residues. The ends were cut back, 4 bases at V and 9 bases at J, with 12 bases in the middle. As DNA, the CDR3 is TGTGCCACCAGTGACTCCGCGTATGCTGAGCAGTTCTTC. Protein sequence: CATSDSAYAEQFF.